A selection of T cell receptor beta chains follows, all from one sample in a study of memory CD4+ T cells and cytomegalovirus serostatus. Here immunoSEQ multiplex PCR was the method, and the copy in TCRdb shows in-frame clones only, minus some. Found here are tens of thousands of clones, 75% to 80% of them singletons; the top ten hold around 1%. Sequenced: memory CD4+ T cells from blood. These receptors were taken from an adult in good health and CMV-seronegative. Each CDR3 is given with its conserved first and last residue. A D gene is named only where the DNA matches it firmly. A clone size is listed for some rows: how often the clone was seen (once, few, many), or a class if it is expanded.

d_gene: -; v_gene: TRBV7-2; abundance: -; j_gene: TRBJ1-5; CDR3nt: TGTGCCAGCAGCTTAAATGCGTTTCAGCCCCAGCATTTT; CDR3aa: CASSLNAFQPQHF
d_gene: TRBD2; v_gene: TRBV7-2; abundance: -; j_gene: TRBJ2-7; CDR3nt: TGTGCCAGCAGCGCGGCCGGGACTAGCGGATCCTACGAGCAGTACTTC; CDR3aa: CASSAAGTSGSYEQYF
d_gene: -; v_gene: TRBV5-1; abundance: -; j_gene: TRBJ2-5; CDR3nt: TGCGCCAGCAATCGAGCCTCTGGCCTAGTGGTAAGGGAGACCCAGTACTTC; CDR3aa: CASNRASGLVVRETQYF
d_gene: -; v_gene: TRBV7-2; abundance: few; j_gene: TRBJ2-5; CDR3nt: TGTGCCAGCAGCTTTTACGGCGAACAAGAGACCCAGTACTTC; CDR3aa: CASSFYGEQETQYF
d_gene: -; v_gene: TRBV27; abundance: -; j_gene: TRBJ1-5; CDR3nt: TGTGCCAGCGGATATCGGGGTCAGCCCCAGCATTTT; CDR3aa: CASGYRGQPQHF
d_gene: -; v_gene: TRBV6-1; abundance: -; j_gene: TRBJ2-3; CDR3nt: TGTGCCAGCAGCTCCGGGGTAAGCGATACGCAGTATTTT; CDR3aa: CASSSGVSDTQYF
d_gene: -; v_gene: TRBV28; abundance: once; j_gene: TRBJ1-2; CDR3nt: TGTGCCAGCAGTCTACTGGACAGTGCTTCATATGGCTACACCTTC; CDR3aa: CASSLLDSASYGYTF
d_gene: -; v_gene: TRBV20-1; abundance: -; j_gene: TRBJ2-3; CDR3nt: TGCAGTGCTAAAACAGATACGCAGTATTTT; CDR3aa: CSAKTDTQYF
d_gene: TRBD1; v_gene: TRBV19; abundance: -; j_gene: TRBJ1-1; CDR3nt: TGTGCCAGTACCGGACAGGGCCAAACTGAAGCTTTCTTT; CDR3aa: CASTGQGQTEAFF
d_gene: TRBD1; v_gene: TRBV30; abundance: few; j_gene: TRBJ2-2; CDR3nt: TGTGCCTGGAGTGTACTACCTCGGGGACAGGGGACCGGGGAGCTGTTTTTT; CDR3aa: CAWSVLPRGQGTGELFF
d_gene: -; v_gene: TRBV5-7; abundance: -; j_gene: TRBJ2-7; CDR3nt: TGTGCCAGCAGCGCCAGGGTTAACTCCTCCTACGAGCAGTACTTC; CDR3aa: CASSARVNSSYEQYF
d_gene: -; v_gene: TRBV5-1; abundance: few; j_gene: TRBJ1-1; CDR3nt: TGCGCCAGCAGTTCAGGGTCGAACACTGAAGCTTTCTTT; CDR3aa: CASSSGSNTEAFF
d_gene: TRBD1; v_gene: TRBV5-1; abundance: -; j_gene: TRBJ1-1; CDR3nt: TGCGCCAGCAGCTTTTTAACAGGGGGCAACCCGAACACTGAAGCTTTCTTT; CDR3aa: CASSFLTGGNPNTEAFF
d_gene: -; v_gene: TRBV27; abundance: once; j_gene: TRBJ2-3; CDR3nt: TGTGCCAGCAGTTCCGAGATCCCGACAGGGAGGAGCACAGATACGCAGTATTTT; CDR3aa: CASSSEIPTGRSTDTQYF
d_gene: -; v_gene: TRBV10-1; abundance: -; j_gene: TRBJ2-1; CDR3nt: TGCGCCAGCAGTGATAGTAGGGAGAGGACTGAGCAGTTCTTC; CDR3aa: CASSDSRERTEQFF
d_gene: -; v_gene: TRBV5-4; abundance: -; j_gene: TRBJ2-7; CDR3nt: TGTGCCAGCAGCTTGAAACTGGAGGGCCTCAACGAGCAGTACTTC; CDR3aa: CASSLKLEGLNEQYF
d_gene: TRBD2; v_gene: TRBV27; abundance: -; j_gene: TRBJ2-2; CDR3nt: TGTGCTCCATCGGGGGGGGTTAACACCGGGGAGCTGTTTTTT; CDR3aa: CAPSGGVNTGELFF
d_gene: -; v_gene: TRBV4-3; abundance: few; j_gene: TRBJ1-2; CDR3nt: TGCGCCAGCAGACGAGGGAGGCAGGGAGAAGGGTACACCTTC; CDR3aa: CASRRGRQGEGYTF
d_gene: -; v_gene: TRBV4-3; abundance: -; j_gene: TRBJ1-4; CDR3nt: TGCGCCAGCTCGGGCGAAGAAAATGAAAAACTGTTTTTT; CDR3aa: CASSGEENEKLFF
d_gene: -; v_gene: TRBV6-5; abundance: -; j_gene: TRBJ2-7; CDR3nt: TGTGCCAGCAGTTACGGTCAGGCCTCGGGCGAGCAGTACTTC; CDR3aa: CASSYGQASGEQYF
d_gene: TRBD2; v_gene: TRBV7-2; abundance: -; j_gene: TRBJ2-1; CDR3nt: TGTGCCAGCAGCTCTAGGGTAGCGGGAGGGCGTAATGAGCAGTTCTTC; CDR3aa: CASSSRVAGGRNEQFF
d_gene: TRBD2; v_gene: TRBV5-1; abundance: -; j_gene: TRBJ2-5; CDR3nt: TGCGCCAGCAGCTTTCGATTAGCGGGGGGCCAAGAGACCCAGTACTTC; CDR3aa: CASSFRLAGGQETQYF